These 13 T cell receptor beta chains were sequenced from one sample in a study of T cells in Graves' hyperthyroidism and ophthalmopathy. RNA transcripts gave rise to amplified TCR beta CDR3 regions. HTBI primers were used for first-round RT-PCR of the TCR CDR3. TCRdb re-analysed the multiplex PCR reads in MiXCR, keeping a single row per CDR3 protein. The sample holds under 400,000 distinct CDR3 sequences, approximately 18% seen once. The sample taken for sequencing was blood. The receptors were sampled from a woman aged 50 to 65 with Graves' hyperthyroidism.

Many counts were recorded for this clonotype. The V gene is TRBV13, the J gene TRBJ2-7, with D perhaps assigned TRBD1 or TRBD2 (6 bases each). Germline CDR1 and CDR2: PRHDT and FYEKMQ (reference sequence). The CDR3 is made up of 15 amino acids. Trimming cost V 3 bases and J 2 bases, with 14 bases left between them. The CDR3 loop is CASSLGGLPPYEQYF. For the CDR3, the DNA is TGTGCCAGCAGCTTGGGGGGCCTACCACCCTACGAGCAGTACTTC.

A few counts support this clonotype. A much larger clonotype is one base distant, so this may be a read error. The CDR3 loop reads CASSQGYRGEQYF. CDR3 coding DNA: TGTGCCAGCAGCCAAGGGTACCGGGGGGAGCAGTACTTC. The chain links TRBV3-1 to TRBJ2-7, with D possibly TRBD2 on 6 matching bases. The CDR3 totals 13 residues. Germline V lookup: CDR1 LGHDT, CDR2 YNNKEL (reference sequence). Trimming shortened V by 1 base and J by 7 bases, and 11 bases separated the two germline ends.

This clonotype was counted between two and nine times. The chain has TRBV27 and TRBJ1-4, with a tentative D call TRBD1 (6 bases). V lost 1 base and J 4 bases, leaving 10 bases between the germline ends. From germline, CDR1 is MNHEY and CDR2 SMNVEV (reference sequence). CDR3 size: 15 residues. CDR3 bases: TGTGCCAGCAGTTTATACGGACAGTATAATGAAAAACTGTTTTTT. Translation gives CASSLYGQYNEKLFF.

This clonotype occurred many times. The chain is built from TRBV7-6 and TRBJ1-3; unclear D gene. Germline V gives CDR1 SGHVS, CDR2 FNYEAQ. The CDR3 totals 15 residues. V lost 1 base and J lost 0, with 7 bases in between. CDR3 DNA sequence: TGTGCCAGCAGCTTAGGGAGAGTCTCTGGAAACACCATATATTTT. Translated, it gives CASSLGRVSGNTIYF.

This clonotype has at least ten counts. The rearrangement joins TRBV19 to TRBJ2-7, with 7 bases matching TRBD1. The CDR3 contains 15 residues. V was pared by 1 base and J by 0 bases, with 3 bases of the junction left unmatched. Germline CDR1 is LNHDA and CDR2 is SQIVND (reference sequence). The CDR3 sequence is CASSIADRNSYEQYF. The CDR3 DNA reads TGTGCCAGTAGTATAGCGGACAGGAACTCCTACGAGCAGTACTTC.

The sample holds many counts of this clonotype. The CDR3, as DNA: TGTGCCACCAGTCCCAAGGCAGGCAGGGGTAGCGATGAGCAGTTCTTC. Encoded protein: CATSPKAGRGSDEQFF. The chain employs TRBV24-1 and TRBJ2-1; D may be TRBD1 (6 bases). The length of the CDR3 is 16 residues. Looked up from germline, CDR1 is KGHDR and CDR2 is SFDVKD. Trimming pared 6 bases from V and 8 bases from J, leaving 22 bases between.

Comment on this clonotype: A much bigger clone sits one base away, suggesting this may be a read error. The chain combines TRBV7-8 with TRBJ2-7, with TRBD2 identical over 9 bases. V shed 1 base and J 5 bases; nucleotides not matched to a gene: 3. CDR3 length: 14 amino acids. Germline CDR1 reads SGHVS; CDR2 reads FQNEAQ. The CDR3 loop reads CASSLGGLADEQYV. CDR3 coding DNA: TGTGCCAGCAGCTTAGGGGGACTAGCTGACGAGCAGTACGTC.

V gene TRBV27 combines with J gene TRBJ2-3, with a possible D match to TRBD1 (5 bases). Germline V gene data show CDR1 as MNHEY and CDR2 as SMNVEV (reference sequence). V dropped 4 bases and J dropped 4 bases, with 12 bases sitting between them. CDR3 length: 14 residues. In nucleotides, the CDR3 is TGTGCCAGCAGTTCGTACAGGAGCGCAGATACGCAGTATTTT. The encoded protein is CASSSYRSADTQYF.

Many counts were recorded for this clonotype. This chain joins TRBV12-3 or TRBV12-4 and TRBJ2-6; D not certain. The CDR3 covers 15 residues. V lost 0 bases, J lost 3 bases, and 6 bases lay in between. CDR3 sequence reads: CASSLAPGGANVLTF. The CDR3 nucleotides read TGTGCCAGCAGTTTAGCGCCCGGTGGGGCCAACGTCCTGACTTTC.

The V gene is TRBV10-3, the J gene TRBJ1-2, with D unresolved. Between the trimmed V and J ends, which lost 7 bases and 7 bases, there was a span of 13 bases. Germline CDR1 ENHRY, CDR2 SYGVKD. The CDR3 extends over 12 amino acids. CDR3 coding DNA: TGTGCCATCAAAGATCCCCCCGGTGGCTACACCTTC. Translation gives CAIKDPPGGYTF.

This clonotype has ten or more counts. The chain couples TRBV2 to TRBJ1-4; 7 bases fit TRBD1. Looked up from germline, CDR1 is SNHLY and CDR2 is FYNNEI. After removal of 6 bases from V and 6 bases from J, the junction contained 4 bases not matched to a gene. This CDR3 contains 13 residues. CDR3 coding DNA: TGTGCCAGCAGAGGCAGGGGGTATGAAAAACTGTTTTTT. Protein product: CASRGRGYEKLFF.

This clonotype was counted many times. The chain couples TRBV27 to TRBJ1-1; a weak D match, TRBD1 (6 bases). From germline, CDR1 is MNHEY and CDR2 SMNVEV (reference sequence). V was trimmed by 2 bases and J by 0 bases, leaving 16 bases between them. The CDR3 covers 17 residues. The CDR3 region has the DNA TGTGCCAGCAGTTTAAGGGCAGGGGATTGGATGAACACTGAAGCTTTCTTT. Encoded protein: CASSLRAGDWMNTEAFF.

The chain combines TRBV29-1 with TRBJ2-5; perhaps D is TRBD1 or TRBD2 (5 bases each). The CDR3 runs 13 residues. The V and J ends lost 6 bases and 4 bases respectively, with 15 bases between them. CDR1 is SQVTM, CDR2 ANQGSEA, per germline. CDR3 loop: CSVQSRGPETQYF. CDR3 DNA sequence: TGCAGCGTGCAAAGCCGGGGACCAGAGACCCAGTACTTC.